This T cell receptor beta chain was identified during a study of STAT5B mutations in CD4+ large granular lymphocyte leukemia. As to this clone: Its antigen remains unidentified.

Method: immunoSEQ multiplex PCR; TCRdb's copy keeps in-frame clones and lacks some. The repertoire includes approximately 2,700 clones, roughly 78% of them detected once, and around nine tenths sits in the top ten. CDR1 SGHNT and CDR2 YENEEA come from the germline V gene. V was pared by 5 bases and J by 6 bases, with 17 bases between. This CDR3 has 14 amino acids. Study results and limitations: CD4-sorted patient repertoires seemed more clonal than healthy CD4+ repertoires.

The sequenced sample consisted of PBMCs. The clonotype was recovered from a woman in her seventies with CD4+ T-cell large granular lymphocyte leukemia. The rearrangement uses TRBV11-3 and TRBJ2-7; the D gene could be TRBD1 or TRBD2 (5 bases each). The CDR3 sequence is CASSRDGKQAEQYF. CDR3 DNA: TGTGCCAGCAGCCGGGACGGCAAACAGGCCGAGCAGTACTTC.